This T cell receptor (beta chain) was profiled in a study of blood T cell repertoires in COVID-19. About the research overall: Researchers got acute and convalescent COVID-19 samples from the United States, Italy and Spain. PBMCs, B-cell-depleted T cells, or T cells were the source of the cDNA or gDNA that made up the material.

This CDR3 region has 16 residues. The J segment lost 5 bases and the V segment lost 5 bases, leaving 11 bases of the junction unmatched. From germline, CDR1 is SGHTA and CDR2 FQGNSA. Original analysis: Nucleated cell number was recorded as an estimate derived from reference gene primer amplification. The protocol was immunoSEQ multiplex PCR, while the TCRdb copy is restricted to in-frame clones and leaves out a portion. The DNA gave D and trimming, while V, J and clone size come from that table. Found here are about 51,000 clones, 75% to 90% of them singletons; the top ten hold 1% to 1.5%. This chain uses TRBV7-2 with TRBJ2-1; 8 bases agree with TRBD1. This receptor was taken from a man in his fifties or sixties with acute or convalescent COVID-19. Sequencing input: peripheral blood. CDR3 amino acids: CASSDRTGKLHNEQFF. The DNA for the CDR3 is TGTGCCAGCAGCGACCGGACAGGGAAGTTACACAATGAGCAGTTCTTC.